Each of the 30 T cell receptor beta chains below was sequenced from the same sample in a study of type 1 and type 2 diabetes patients. PCR was run on genomic DNA. Multiplex PCR with 30 forward and 13 reverse primers amplified the TCR beta CDR3. One entry per CDR3 protein, called by TCRdb with MiXCR from the multiplex PCR reads. The sample lists 280,000 or so distinct CDR3 sequences; around 47% were seen once. Sequenced input: peripheral blood mononuclear cells (PBMCs). The receptors derive from a man aged 18 to 29 with type 2 diabetes.

The chain has TRBV6-5 and TRBJ2-7, with D perhaps matching TRBD1 or TRBD2 (5 bases each). V lost 2 bases and J 4 bases, leaving 21 bases between the germline ends. This CDR3 has 17 residues. From germline, CDR1 is MNHEY and CDR2 SVGAGI. Written as DNA, the CDR3 is TGTGCCAGCAGTTACGGTGCGGTCCAGGGACCCTATTACGAGCAGTACTTC. Translation gives CASSYGAVQGPYYEQYF.

The chain carries TRBV28 and TRBJ2-7; D is undetermined. This CDR3 contains 12 residues. Trimming took off 6 bases at V and 3 bases at J, with 9 bases between the two ends. Germline V gene data show CDR1 as MDHEN and CDR2 as SYDVKM. CDR3: CASRTSHYEQYF. CDR3 sequence (DNA): TGTGCCAGCAGGACTTCCCACTACGAGCAGTACTTC. The whole variable domain, remainder taken from reference TRBV28 and TRBJ2-7, is DVKVTQSSRYLVKRTGEKVFLECVQDMDHENMFWYRQDPGLGLRLIYFSYDVKMKEKGDIPEGYSVSREKKERFSLILESASTNQTSMYLCASRTSHYEQYFGPGTRLTVT.

This clonotype appeared a few times. The CDR3 DNA reads TGCGCCAGCAGTGAGCCAACAGAGGACATGGATGGAAAACTGTTTTTT. As protein: CASSEPTEDMDGKLFF. The chain uses TRBV10-2 and TRBJ1-4; tentatively, D is TRBD1 (5 bases). CDR3 length: 16 amino acids. V was pared by 2 bases and J by 10 bases, with 20 bases between. Germline CDR1 reads WSHSY; CDR2 reads SAAADI.

This chain joins TRBV2 and TRBJ1-2; TRBD1 matches 11 bases. The CDR3 is made up of 13 amino acids. J gave up 3 bases and V 10 bases, and 4 bases lay outside the gene matches. Germline assignment: CDR1 SNHLY and CDR2 FYNNEI. The CDR3 DNA reads as TGTGCCATATCGGGACAGGGGGACTATGGCTACACCTTC. Protein sequence: CAISGQGDYGYTF.

The V call is TRBV7-9, the J call TRBJ2-3; no firm D call. Trimming removed 0 bases from V and 5 bases from J, with 3 bases in between. The CDR3 is made up of 12 amino acids. Germline CDR1 reads SEHNR; CDR2 reads FQNEAQ (reference sequence). DNA of the CDR3: TGTGCCAGCAGCTTAGCGCTAGATACGCAGTATTTT. Translating it yields CASSLALDTQYF.

V is TRBV7-3 and J is TRBJ2-2; D not certain. The germline gives CDR1 SGHTA, CDR2 FQGTGA. Between the trimmed V and J ends, which lost 3 bases and 0 bases, there was a span of 14 bases. The CDR3 loop spans 17 amino acids. This CDR3 reads CASSFSGPATNTGELFF. In DNA form, the CDR3 reads TGTGCCAGCAGCTTTTCAGGCCCGGCTACGAACACCGGGGAGCTGTTTTTT. Combining the CDR3 with reference TRBV7-3 and TRBJ2-2 gives the whole variable domain GAGVSQTPSNKVTEKGKYVELRCDPISGHTALYWYRQSLGQGPEFLIYFQGTGAADDSGLPNDRFFAVRPEGSVSTLKIQRTERGDSAVYLCASSFSGPATNTGELFFGEGSRLTVL.

The genes are TRBV6-5 and TRBJ2-7; D not resolved. This CDR3 contains 12 residues. Germline values: CDR1 MNHEY, CDR2 SVGAGI. Deletions cut 8 bases from V and 0 bases from J, with 8 bases between. The CDR3 DNA reads as TGTGCCAGCGCCACCGACTCCTACGAGCAGTACTTC. Its protein product is CASATDSYEQYF.

As for this clonotype: A much larger clone is a single base away; this may be a read error. The genes are TRBV10-2 and TRBJ2-5; TRBD1 aligns across 7 bases. The CDR3 totals 15 residues. Germline CDR1 is WSHSY and CDR2 is SAAADI. DNA for the CDR3: TGCGCCAGCAACAACTACTGGGGGACAGAAGAGACCCGGTACTTC. Encoded protein: CASNNYWGTEETRYF.

The V call is TRBV18, the J call TRBJ2-5, with D unclear. V lost 1 base, J lost 4 bases, and 4 bases lay in between. The CDR3 totals 12 residues. Germline CDR1 reads KGHSH; CDR2 reads LQKENI. CDR3 DNA: TGTGCCAGCTCACCACAAACAGAGACCCAGTACTTC. This encodes CASSPQTETQYF. Variable domain in full (rest from reference TRBV18 and TRBJ2-5): NAGVMQNPRHLVRRRGQEARLRCSPMKGHSHVYWYRQLPEEGLKFMVYLQKENIIDESGMPKERFSAEFPKEGPSILRIQQVVRGDSAAYFCASSPQTETQYFGPGTRLLVL.

This clonotype was counted at least ten times. This chain connects TRBV2 to TRBJ1-1, with unresolved D. V was cut by 8 bases and J by 4 bases, with 8 bases left in between. CDR3 size: 11 residues. Germline CDR1 and CDR2: SNHLY and FYNNEI. The CDR3 sequence: CASGFGTEAFF. The CDR3 coding sequence is TGTGCCAGCGGTTTCGGCACTGAAGCTTTCTTT.

The CDR3 coding sequence is TGTGCCAGCAGCCATAGCGGGAGAAGGGACAATGAGCAGTTCTTC. Protein sequence: CASSHSGRRDNEQFF. The chain uses TRBV11-3 and TRBJ2-1, with TRBD2 matching over 9 bases. V trimming: 5 bases; J trimming: 5 bases; junction bases outside the gene matches: 7. From germline, CDR1 is SGHNT and CDR2 YENEEA. The CDR3 has 15 amino acids.

This clonotype was seen a handful of times. The chain uses TRBV19 and TRBJ2-2, with a tentative D call TRBD1 (5 bases). V was pared by 5 bases and J by 0 bases, with 19 bases between. Germline V gives CDR1 LNHDA, CDR2 SQIVND (reference sequence). There are 18 residues in the CDR3. The CDR3 sequence is CASSPPLLGLTNTGELFF. In nucleotides, the CDR3 is TGTGCCAGTAGTCCGCCTCTGCTGGGGCTGACGAACACCGGGGAGCTGTTTTTT.

V usage is TRBV7-9 and J usage is TRBJ2-7; D is uncertain. Germline lookup yields CDR1 SEHNR and CDR2 FQNEAQ (reference sequence). Trimming removed 6 bases at V and 2 bases at J, with 11 bases between. There are 13 residues in the CDR3. The CDR3 loop reads CASSLPGAYEQYF. CDR3 coding DNA: TGTGCCAGCAGTCTCCCTGGGGCCTACGAGCAGTACTTC. Full variable domain (rest looked up from reference TRBV7-9 and TRBJ2-7): DTGVSQNPRHKITKRGQNVTFRCDPISEHNRLYWYRQTLGQGPEFLTYFQNEAQLEKSRLLSDRFSAERPKGSFSTLEIQRTEQGDSAMYLCASSLPGAYEQYFGPGTRLTVT.

The J gene is TRBJ1-5, the V gene TRBV12-3 or TRBV12-4; TRBD1 aligns across 9 bases. Trimming at V came to 3 bases and at J to 3 bases, leaving 6 bases not matched to a gene. The CDR3 runs 16 residues. The CDR3 reads CASSFGGTGLNQPQHF. As DNA, the CDR3 is TGTGCCAGCAGTTTTGGGGGGACAGGGCTCAATCAGCCCCAGCATTTT.

The sample holds a few counts of this clonotype. The genes are TRBV27 and TRBJ2-1, with D unresolved. The CDR3 has 15 amino acids. Looked up from germline, CDR1 is MNHEY and CDR2 is SMNVEV (reference sequence). The V end lost 5 bases, the J end lost 5 bases, and 16 bases lay between the germline ends. As DNA, the CDR3 is TGTGCCAGCAGTCCTCAAGGAAAAGATAACAATGAGCAGTTCTTC. This codes for CASSPQGKDNNEQFF.

The V and J genes are TRBV15 and TRBJ1-4; 9 bases match TRBD1. After removal of 7 bases from V and 6 bases from J, the junction contained 12 bases not matched to a gene. The germline V gene encodes CDR1 LNHNV and CDR2 YYDKDF (reference sequence). The CDR3 spans 16 residues. The CDR3 reads CATNRGDRATHEKLFF. The CDR3 DNA reads TGTGCCACCAACCGGGGGGACAGGGCGACCCATGAAAAACTGTTTTTT.

This clonotype was detected a few times. Compared with germline, one end of the junction differs, possibly owing to a read error. The chain has TRBV9 and TRBJ2-7; no clear D gene. CDR1 and CDR2 from the germline V gene are SGDLS and YYNGEE. This CDR3 spans 14 amino acids. CDR3 sequence reads: CASNVGPGTYEQYF. The CDR3 nucleotides are TGTGCCAGCAACGTAGGTCCGGGCACCTACGAGCAGTACTTC.

This chain joins TRBV20-1 and TRBJ2-7, with TRBD1 identical over 7 bases. Germline V gives CDR1 DFQATT, CDR2 SNEGSKA (reference sequence). Germline trimming cut 6 bases from V and 3 bases from J; bases unmatched to any gene: 2. CDR3 size: 11 residues. CDR3 coding DNA: TGCAGTGCGTGGGACAGCTACGAGCAGTACTTC. As protein: CSAWDSYEQYF.

In its sample, this clonotype was seen a few times. J is TRBJ2-7 and V is TRBV6-5; 7 nucleotides line up with TRBD1. The CDR3 sequence is 14 residues long. The germline CDR1 and CDR2 sequences are MNHEY and SVGAGI. Trimming at V came to 5 bases and at J to 4 bases, leaving 8 bases not matched to a gene. CDR3: CASSPTTGLYEQYF. In nucleotides, the CDR3 is TGTGCCAGCAGTCCGACGACAGGGCTATACGAGCAGTACTTC.

The genes are TRBV7-3 and TRBJ2-2; a possible D gene is TRBD2 (5 bases). V dropped 5 bases and J dropped 2 bases, with 15 bases sitting between them. Germline V CDR1 and CDR2: SGHTA, FQGTGA. This CDR3 is 16 amino acids long. CDR3 protein: CASSPTAAANTGELFF. The CDR3 nucleotides are TGTGCCAGCAGCCCTACAGCAGCGGCTAACACCGGGGAGCTGTTTTTT. Supplemented by reference TRBV7-3 and TRBJ2-2, the full variable domain reads GAGVSQTPSNKVTEKGKYVELRCDPISGHTALYWYRQSLGQGPEFLIYFQGTGAADDSGLPNDRFFAVRPEGSVSTLKIQRTERGDSAVYLCASSPTAAANTGELFFGEGSRLTVL.

This sequence joins TRBV6-6 and TRBJ2-7; the match to TRBD1 covers 10 bases. The J segment lost 2 bases and the V segment lost 6 bases, leaving 7 bases of the junction unmatched. This CDR3 spans 15 amino acids. Germline V gene lookup returns CDR1 MNHNY and CDR2 SVGAGI (reference sequence). The CDR3 bases are TGTGCCAGCAGCGTAGCTGGACAGGGGGCCTACGAGCAGTACTTC. This encodes CASSVAGQGAYEQYF.

On this clonotype: Possible read error: a much larger clone is one base away. This is likely a read error, given that the CDR3 carries no conserved phenylalanine or tryptophan at its end. The chain employs TRBV7-6 and TRBJ1-4; 9 nucleotides line up with TRBD1. V lost 1 base and J lost 4; bases outside the gene matches: 13. Germline-derived CDR1 and CDR2 are SGHVS and FNYEAQ. The CDR3 is 19 residues long. The CDR3 reads CASSLEPDRGYGDNEKLFC. The DNA of the CDR3 is TGTGCCAGCAGCTTAGAGCCCGACAGGGGGTACGGAGATAATGAAAAACTGTTTTGT.

J is TRBJ2-3 and V is TRBV19, with no clear D. Trimming removed 3 bases from V and 3 bases from J, with 13 bases in between. CDR1 is LNHDA, CDR2 SQIVND, per germline (reference sequence). The CDR3 loop spans 15 amino acids. CDR3 loop: CASSMRREVTDTQYF. CDR3 in DNA: TGTGCCAGTAGTATGCGGCGCGAGGTAACAGATACGCAGTATTTT.

J is TRBJ1-2 and V is TRBV29-1; unclear D gene. The CDR3 contains 14 residues. Germline-derived CDR1 and CDR2 are SQVTM and ANQGSEA. Trimming cost V 2 bases and J 8 bases, with 18 bases left between them. Here the CDR3 reads CSVESGSGFAGYTF. The CDR3 coding sequence is TGCAGCGTTGAATCGGGGTCGGGGTTTGCCGGCTACACCTTC.

This clonotype was seen more than once but under ten times. CDR3 DNA: TGTGCCAGCAGCTTGACTAGCGGGAGGAGCGAGTTCTTC. It specifies CASSLTSGRSEFF. The chain employs TRBV7-8 and TRBJ2-1; TRBD2 aligns across 13 bases. J lost 14 bases, V lost 3 bases, and 4 bases had no gene match. CDR3 length: 13 residues. Germline CDR1 reads SGHVS; CDR2 reads FQNEAQ.

A single count supports this clonotype. This CDR3 fails to terminate in the conserved phenylalanine or tryptophan, so it likely reflects a read error. The chain uses TRBV28 and TRBJ1-1, with 7 bases identical to TRBD1. With V trimmed by 3 bases and J by 4 bases, 5 bases remained unmatched. The germline V gene has CDR1 MDHEN and CDR2 SYDVKM. This CDR3 spans 14 amino acids. The CDR3 bases are TGTGCCAGCAGTTTTGAGGGGGCGCGCACTGAAGCTTTCCTT. Translation gives CASSFEGARTEAFL.

The chain has TRBV5-1 and TRBJ1-5; D may be TRBD1 (5 bases). Germline V gene lookup returns CDR1 SGHRS and CDR2 YFSETQ. The V end was cut by 5 bases, the J end by 5 bases, with 14 bases between. CDR3 length equals 14 residues. As DNA, the CDR3 is TGCGCCAGCAGGGCGGGGGATATCGATCAGCCCCAGCATTTT. Translation gives CASRAGDIDQPQHF.

This clonotype was counted a few times. CDR3 bases: TGTGCCAGCAGTTACAGGAGTGGGTGGGAGACCCAGTACTTC. Translating it yields CASSYRSGWETQYF. The V gene is TRBV28, the J gene TRBJ2-5, with D perhaps TRBD1 (5 bases). Trimming stripped 4 bases from V and 5 bases from J, with 14 bases between. The germline gives CDR1 MDHEN, CDR2 SYDVKM. The CDR3 runs 14 residues.

Turning to this clonotype: Germline is not matched at one junction end, which may reflect a read error. The chain recombines TRBV9 with TRBJ2-7; D is unclear. CDR1 is SGDLS and CDR2 is YYNGEE in the germline V gene. The CDR3 spans 14 residues. The CDR3 loop is CASSPDGQDYEQYF. CDR3 in DNA: TGTGCTAGCAGCCCCGACGGTCAGGACTACGAGCAGTACTTC.

This chain connects TRBV2 to TRBJ1-1; D is perhaps TRBD1 (6 bases). The CDR3 contains 14 residues. Germline V lookup: CDR1 SNHLY, CDR2 FYNNEI. V was cut by 4 bases and J by 7 bases, with 16 bases left in between. The CDR3 is CASSVGTLVNEAFF. The CDR3 DNA sequence: TGTGCCAGCAGTGTTGGGACATTGGTCAATGAAGCTTTCTTT.